These 23 T cell receptor beta chains were sequenced from one sample in a study of cytomegalovirus exposure and HLA in healthy donors. The PCR was carried out with 60 Vbeta primers and 13 Jbeta primers. Profiling relied on immunoSEQ multiplex PCR, and the TCRdb table lists in-frame clones only, not all of them. The data show around 150,000 clones, around 80% seen once. The sample taken for sequencing was PBMCs. The receptors here all came from a man aged 35-49 years in good health and CMV-seropositive.

The chain employs TRBV4-1 and TRBJ1-2, with 7 nucleotides matching TRBD1. This CDR3 comprises 16 residues. Germline V gene data show CDR1 as MGHRA and CDR2 as YSYEKL. With 0 bases clipped from V and 2 bases from J, the junction kept 6 bases outside the gene matches. The CDR3 DNA reads as TGCGCCAGCAGCCAAGATCCCGCAGGGGGAAACTATGGCTACACCTTC. It encodes CASSQDPAGGNYGYTF.

This clone was seen a few times. This chain uses TRBV4-1 with TRBJ1-2, with TRBD1 matching over 8 bases. The CDR3 runs 17 residues. Germline CDR1 MGHRA, CDR2 YSYEKL. V lost 2 bases to trimming and J lost 8 bases; unmatched junction nucleotides: 16. The CDR3 DNA reads TGCGCCAGCAGCCAACTCCCTCGAACCAGGGGGCAGCGGGGCTACACCTTC. Its protein is CASSQLPRTRGQRGYTF.

The rearrangement joins TRBV10-3 to TRBJ2-1, with a tentative D call TRBD2 (5 bases). CDR3 size: 14 residues. The germline gives CDR1 ENHRY, CDR2 SYGVKD. Trimming removed 0 bases from V and 2 bases from J, with 5 bases in between. In DNA form, the CDR3 reads TGTGCCATCAGTGAGTCGCGGGCCTACAATGAGCAGTTCTTC. Protein: CAISESRAYNEQFF.

CDR3 amino acids: CASSRVSNQPQHF. The CDR3 coding sequence is TGTGCCAGCAGTCGAGTTAGCAATCAGCCCCAGCATTTT. The chain couples TRBV7-9 to TRBJ1-5; D is unresolved. CDR3 size: 13 residues. V lost 6 bases to trimming and J lost 0 bases, with 6 bases between them. The germline V gene encodes CDR1 SEHNR and CDR2 FQNEAQ (reference sequence).

This chain uses TRBV19 with TRBJ2-7; 11 bases are a match to TRBD2. V shed 4 bases and J 0 bases; nucleotides not matched to a gene: 8. The CDR3 sequence is 17 residues long. The V gene's germline CDR1 is LNHDA and CDR2 SQIVND (reference sequence). This chain's CDR3 is CASSREPSGRTSYEQYF. The CDR3, as DNA: TGTGCCAGTAGTAGGGAACCTAGCGGGAGGACCTCCTACGAGCAGTACTTC.

The chain is built from TRBV28 and TRBJ2-1; TRBD1 matches at 7 bases. Trimming took 3 bases from V and 4 from J; bases not matched to a gene: 3. CDR1 is MDHEN and CDR2 is SYDVKM in the germline V gene. The CDR3 covers 14 residues. The DNA of the CDR3 is TGTGCCAGCAGTTTCTTACAGGGGTACAATGAGCAGTTCTTC. Translated: CASSFLQGYNEQFF.

This clone was picked up a small number of times. The CDR3 region is CASSLNGGGAGGYTF. The CDR3 region has the DNA TGTGCCAGCAGCTTAAACGGCGGGGGGGCCGGTGGCTACACCTTC. The chain links TRBV7-3 to TRBJ1-2, with D perhaps TRBD1 (6 bases). The CDR3 is 15 amino acids. The V end lost 1 base, the J end lost 7 bases, and 16 bases lay between the germline ends. CDR1 and CDR2 from the germline V gene are SGHTA and FQGTGA.

The table lists this clone with a count of one. V usage is TRBV5-1 and J usage is TRBJ1-2; 7 bases are a match to TRBD1. This CDR3 spans 14 amino acids. Trimming cost V 3 bases and J 5 bases; bases outside gene matches: 7. The germline CDR1 and CDR2 sequences are SGHRS and YFSETQ. The CDR3 protein is CASSSLQGTYGYTF. Written as DNA, the CDR3 is TGCGCCAGCAGCTCTCTACAGGGGACTTATGGCTACACCTTC.

The chain combines TRBV5-1 with TRBJ2-7, with D hard to call. V lost 1 base, J lost 3 bases, and 5 bases lay in between. Germline loops: CDR1 SGHRS, CDR2 YFSETQ. CDR3 size: 12 residues. Here the CDR3 DNA reads TGCGCCAGCAGCTTGTTGAGCTACGAGCAGTACTTC. Translating gives CASSLLSYEQYF. Combining the CDR3 with reference TRBV5-1 and TRBJ2-7 gives the whole variable domain KAGVTQTPRYLIKTRGQQVTLSCSPISGHRSVSWYQQTPGQGLQFLFEYFSETQRNKGNFPGRFSGRQFSNSRSEMNVSTLELGDSALYLCASSLLSYEQYFGPGTRLTVT.

The chain recombines TRBV27 with TRBJ2-7, with 9 bases lining up with TRBD2. Per the germline V gene, CDR1 is MNHEY and CDR2 is SMNVEV (reference sequence). J lost 3 bases, V lost 3 bases, and 6 bases had no gene match. The CDR3 loop spans 15 amino acids. CDR3 nucleotides: TGTGCCAGCAGTTTGGAAGCGGGAGGTATCTACGAGCAGTACTTC. The encoded protein is CASSLEAGGIYEQYF.

This chain joins TRBV6-5 and TRBJ1-1; D is unresolved. Trimming cost V 2 bases and J 7 bases, with 5 bases left between them. This CDR3 has 11 amino acids. Germline loops: CDR1 MNHEY, CDR2 SVGAGI. Here the CDR3 DNA reads TGTGCCAGCAGTTACAATTATGAAGCTTTCTTT. Amino acids: CASSYNYEAFF.

The chain carries TRBV5-1 and TRBJ2-5, with 9 bases lining up with TRBD2. The J call may be wrong; the DNA end is better matched by TRBJ2-7. The CDR3 is 13 residues long. Germline V gene lookup returns CDR1 SGHRS and CDR2 YFSETQ. CDR3 DNA: TGCGCCAGCAGCCTAGCGGGAAGATACGAGCAGTACTTC. Residues: CASSLAGRYEQYF.

The CDR3 nucleotides read TGTGCCAGTATCGTTGGGGCCGCCGAGAGAAACACCATATATTTT. The encoded protein is CASIVGAAERNTIYF. The V call is TRBV19, the J call TRBJ1-3, with D possibly being TRBD1 (5 bases). Germline V CDR1 and CDR2: LNHDA, SQIVND (reference sequence). This CDR3 is built from 15 residues. The V end was cut by 7 bases, the J end by 5 bases, with 18 bases between.

The chain carries TRBV19 and TRBJ1-6, with D hard to call. Germline V gene lookup returns CDR1 LNHDA and CDR2 SQIVND (reference sequence). The length of the CDR3 is 15 residues. The V and J ends lost 6 bases and 9 bases respectively, with 18 bases between them. The CDR3 protein is CASSSSLLEFSPLHF. The CDR3 region has the DNA TGTGCCAGTAGCAGCTCGTTACTAGAGTTTTCACCCCTCCACTTT.

The V gene is TRBV5-1, the J gene TRBJ2-5, with TRBD2 matching 7 bases. The germline V gene encodes CDR1 SGHRS and CDR2 YFSETQ. The ends lost 6 bases at V and 4 bases at J; junction bases unmatched: 6. The CDR3 has 13 residues. The CDR3 loop reads CASNYGGVETQYF. In DNA form, the CDR3 reads TGCGCCAGCAACTATGGGGGGGTAGAGACCCAGTACTTC.

J is TRBJ1-1 and V is TRBV7-9, with D possibly being TRBD1 (6 bases). Per germline, CDR1 SEHNR and CDR2 FQNEAQ (reference sequence). This CDR3 has 13 residues. V gave up 0 bases and J gave up 11 bases, with 13 bases separating them. The CDR3 reads CASSLALNREAFF. The CDR3 bases are TGTGCCAGCAGCTTAGCGCTAAACAGGGAGGCTTTCTTT.

The DNA for the CDR3 is TGCGCCAGCAGCAATTTTAATAGCGGGAGGGCCCCCAATGAGCAGTTCTTC. It translates to CASSNFNSGRAPNEQFF. The chain combines TRBV5-1 with TRBJ2-1, with TRBD2 identical over 11 bases. CDR1 and CDR2 (germline): SGHRS, YFSETQ. The J segment lost 6 bases and the V segment lost 4 bases, leaving 12 bases of the junction unmatched. CDR3 length: 17 residues.

For this clone: Germline is not matched at one junction end, which may reflect a read error. Other DNA sequences from this sample encode an identical CDR3 as well. The J gene is TRBJ2-2, the V gene TRBV6-1, with TRBD2 identical over 8 bases. The CDR3 totals 14 residues. In germline, CDR1 is MNHNS, CDR2 SASEGT. Here the CDR3 reads CASSSLAGTGELFF. For the CDR3, the DNA is TGCGCCAGCAGCAGTTTAGCGGGAACCGGGGAGCTGTTTTTT.

The J gene is TRBJ1-1, the V gene TRBV5-1; D may be TRBD1 (6 bases). V lost 3 bases to trimming and J lost 0 bases, with 15 bases between them. The germline gives CDR1 SGHRS, CDR2 YFSETQ. The CDR3 length is 16 residues. The DNA for the CDR3 is TGCGCCAGCAGCTCCACCATTACAGGGATGAACACTGAAGCTTTCTTT. Translating gives CASSSTITGMNTEAFF.

The rearrangement joins TRBV6-6 to TRBJ2-1; D remains ambiguous. Germline CDR1 is MNHNY and CDR2 is SVGAGI (reference sequence). There are 12 residues in the CDR3. V was trimmed by 6 bases and J by 4 bases, leaving 7 bases between them. Written as DNA, the CDR3 is TGTGCCAGCAGCCTACCGTACAATGAGCAGTTCTTC. Its translation: CASSLPYNEQFF.

The chain uses TRBV15 and TRBJ1-5; D may be TRBD1 (6 bases). CDR3 length: 15 amino acids. Germline-derived CDR1 and CDR2 are LNHNV and YYDKDF (reference sequence). V was trimmed by 5 bases and J by 0 bases, leaving 11 bases between them. This chain's CDR3 is CATSVGTLSNQPQHF. DNA of the CDR3: TGTGCCACCAGCGTCGGGACACTTAGCAATCAGCCCCAGCATTTT.

The V and J genes are TRBV5-1 and TRBJ2-1; D remains ambiguous. Germline CDR1 and CDR2: SGHRS and YFSETQ. This CDR3 has 16 amino acids. Trimming took off 0 bases at V and 0 bases at J, with 10 bases between the two ends. DNA for the CDR3: TGCGCCAGCAGCTTGGCGCTACTAAGCTCCTACAATGAGCAGTTCTTC. It is translated as CASSLALLSSYNEQFF.

The V call is TRBV6-1, the J call TRBJ2-3; D is ambiguous. Germline-derived CDR1 and CDR2 are MNHNS and SASEGT. The V end lost 5 bases, the J end lost 2 bases, and 14 bases lay between the germline ends. There are 15 residues in the CDR3. CDR3 region: CASSPRKGATDTQYF. CDR3 in DNA: TGTGCCAGCAGTCCCCGGAAAGGAGCCACAGATACGCAGTATTTT.